This T cell receptor (beta chain) was found in a study of shared clonotypes between healthy human individuals. Method: immunoSEQ multiplex PCR; TCRdb's copy keeps in-frame clones and lacks some. The sample yields over a million clones, approximately 96% seen once. This clone was seen a single time. Germline-derived CDR1 and CDR2 are SGHTA and FQGNSA. The CDR3 totals 16 residues. Losses at the gene ends were 5 bases for V and 0 bases for J; bases not matched to a gene: 8. The sequenced sample consisted of naive CD4+ T cells sorted from blood. Subset defined: CD45RA+ positively selected. The sequence was obtained from a man between 25 and 39 years old in good health. The V and J genes are TRBV7-2 and TRBJ2-3; 7 bases fit TRBD2. CDR3 DNA: TGTGCCAGCAGCCGAACGGGAGGTACTAGCACAGATACGCAGTATTTT. Its protein is CASSRTGGTSTDTQYF.